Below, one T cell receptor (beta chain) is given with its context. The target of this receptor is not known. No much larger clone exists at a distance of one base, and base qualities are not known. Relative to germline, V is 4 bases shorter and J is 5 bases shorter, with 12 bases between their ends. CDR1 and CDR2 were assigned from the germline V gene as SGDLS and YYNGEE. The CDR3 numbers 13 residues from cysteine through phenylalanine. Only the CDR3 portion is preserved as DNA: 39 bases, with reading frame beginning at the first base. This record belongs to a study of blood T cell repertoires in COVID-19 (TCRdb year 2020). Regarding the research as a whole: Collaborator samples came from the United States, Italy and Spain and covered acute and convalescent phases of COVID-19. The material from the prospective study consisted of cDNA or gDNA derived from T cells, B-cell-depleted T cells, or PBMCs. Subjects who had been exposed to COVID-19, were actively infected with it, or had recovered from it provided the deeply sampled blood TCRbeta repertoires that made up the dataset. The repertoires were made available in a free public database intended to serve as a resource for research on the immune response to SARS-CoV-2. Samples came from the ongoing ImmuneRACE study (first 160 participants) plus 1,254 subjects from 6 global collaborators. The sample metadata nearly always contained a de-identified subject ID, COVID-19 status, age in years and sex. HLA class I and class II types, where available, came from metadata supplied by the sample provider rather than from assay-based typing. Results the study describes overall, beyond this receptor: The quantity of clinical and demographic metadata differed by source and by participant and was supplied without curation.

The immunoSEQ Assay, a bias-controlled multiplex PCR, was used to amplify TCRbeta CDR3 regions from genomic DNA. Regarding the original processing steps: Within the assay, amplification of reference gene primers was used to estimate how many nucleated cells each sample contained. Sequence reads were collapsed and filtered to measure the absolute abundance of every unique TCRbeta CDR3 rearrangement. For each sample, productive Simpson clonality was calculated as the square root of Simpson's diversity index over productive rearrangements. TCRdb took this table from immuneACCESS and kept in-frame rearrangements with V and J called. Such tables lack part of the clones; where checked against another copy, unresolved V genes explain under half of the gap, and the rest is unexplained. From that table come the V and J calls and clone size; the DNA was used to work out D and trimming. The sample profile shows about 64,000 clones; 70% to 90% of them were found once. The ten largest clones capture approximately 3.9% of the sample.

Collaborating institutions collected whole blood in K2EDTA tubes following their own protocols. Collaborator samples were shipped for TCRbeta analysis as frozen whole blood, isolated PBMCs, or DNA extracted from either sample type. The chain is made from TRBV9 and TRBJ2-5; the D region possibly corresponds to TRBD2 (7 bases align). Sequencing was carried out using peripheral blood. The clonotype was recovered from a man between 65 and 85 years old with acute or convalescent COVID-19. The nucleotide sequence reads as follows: TGTGCCAGCAGCTATGGGGGGGCGGAGACCCAGTACTTC. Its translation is CASSYGGAETQYF.